Listed below are T cell receptor beta chains from one sample, sequenced in a study of blood T cell repertoires in COVID-19. Libraries were prepared by immunoSEQ multiplex PCR; TCRdb keeps only in-frame clonotypes and omits some of them. This sample has over 200,000 clones, with over 80% found just once. The sequenced sample was PBMCs or T cells enriched from blood (not recorded which). These receptors came from a human donor in a cohort exposed to, infected with or recovered from COVID-19 (not recorded which). The donor label of this sample is uncertain. CDR3s include the opening cysteine and the closing phenylalanine or tryptophan. The order of the fields is CDR3 protein, CDR3 DNA, J gene, clone size, V gene, D gene. The D gene is left open where the match is weak. The size field is filled for only some rows; it gives once, few, many or a size class.

cdr3_aa: CASSPRTSGKPTDTQYF; cdr3_nt: TGTGCCAGCAGCCCCCGGACTAGCGGAAAACCCACAGATACGCAGTATTTT; j_call: TRBJ2-3; clone_size: -; v_call: TRBV7-3; d_call: TRBD2
cdr3_aa: CASSTDRGVTGELFF; cdr3_nt: TGTGCCAGTAGTACGGACAGGGGGGTCACCGGGGAGCTGTTTTTT; j_call: TRBJ2-2; clone_size: -; v_call: TRBV19; d_call: TRBD1
cdr3_aa: CASSPGLAGGEQYF; cdr3_nt: TGTGCCAGCTCACCAGGGCTAGCGGGGGGCGAGCAGTACTTC; j_call: TRBJ2-7; clone_size: -; v_call: TRBV18; d_call: TRBD2
cdr3_aa: CASRSGQLTGELFF; cdr3_nt: TGTGCCAGCAGATCGGGACAGTTAACCGGGGAGCTGTTTTTT; j_call: TRBJ2-2; clone_size: -; v_call: TRBV27; d_call: TRBD1
cdr3_aa: CASSQDVPLAGETYNEQFF; cdr3_nt: TGCGCCAGCAGCCAAGATGTCCCCTTAGCGGGGGAGACCTACAATGAGCAGTTCTTC; j_call: TRBJ2-1; clone_size: -; v_call: TRBV4-3; d_call: TRBD2
cdr3_aa: CASSFGQGIGYEQYF; cdr3_nt: TGTGCCAGCAGCTTCGGACAGGGAATTGGGTACGAGCAGTACTTC; j_call: TRBJ2-7; clone_size: -; v_call: TRBV7-2; d_call: TRBD1
cdr3_aa: CASSPGTAETQYF; cdr3_nt: TGTGCCAGCTCACCCGGGACAGCAGAGACCCAGTACTTC; j_call: TRBJ2-5; clone_size: once; v_call: TRBV18; d_call: TRBD1
cdr3_aa: CATSDRGLSYGYTF; cdr3_nt: TGTGCCACCAGTGACAGGGGGCTGAGCTATGGCTACACCTTC; j_call: TRBJ1-2; clone_size: -; v_call: TRBV24-1; d_call: TRBD1
cdr3_aa: CASSPSGVSYNEQFF; cdr3_nt: TGTGCCAGCAGCCCTAGCGGGGTCTCCTACAATGAGCAGTTCTTC; j_call: TRBJ2-1; clone_size: -; v_call: TRBV9; d_call: TRBD2
cdr3_aa: CASSPRDSNGGYTF; cdr3_nt: TGCGCCAGCAGCCCCCGGGACAGCAACGGTGGCTACACCTTC; j_call: TRBJ1-2; clone_size: -; v_call: TRBV5-1; d_call: TRBD1
cdr3_aa: CASSRDRGRPVEAFF; cdr3_nt: TGTGCCAGCAGTCGAGACAGGGGGCGGCCGGTTGAAGCTTTCTTT; j_call: TRBJ1-1; clone_size: -; v_call: TRBV11-2; d_call: TRBD1
cdr3_aa: CASSQSKGAATGRVSTEAFF; cdr3_nt: TGCGCCAGCAGTCAATCGAAAGGGGCGGCGACAGGGCGCGTTAGTACTGAAGCTTTCTTT; j_call: TRBJ1-1; clone_size: -; v_call: TRBV23-1; d_call: TRBD1
cdr3_aa: CASSVGTADGYTF; cdr3_nt: TGTGCCAGCAGCGTTGGGACAGCGGATGGCTACACCTTC; j_call: TRBJ1-2; clone_size: -; v_call: TRBV9; d_call: TRBD1
cdr3_aa: CASSVGARENYGYTF; cdr3_nt: TGTGCCAGCAGCGTAGGAGCCAGGGAAAACTATGGCTACACCTTC; j_call: TRBJ1-2; clone_size: -; v_call: TRBV9; d_call: -
cdr3_aa: CASSTNGQGDTDTQYF; cdr3_nt: TGCGCCAGCAGCACTAACGGACAGGGCGACACAGATACGCAGTATTTT; j_call: TRBJ2-3; clone_size: -; v_call: TRBV5-1; d_call: TRBD1
cdr3_aa: CAWSVLRAGELFF; cdr3_nt: TGTGCCTGGAGTGTACTGCGGGCCGGGGAGCTGTTTTTT; j_call: TRBJ2-2; clone_size: once; v_call: TRBV30; d_call: -
cdr3_aa: CASRPDRSVGPQHF; cdr3_nt: TGCGCCAGCAGGCCGGACAGGTCGGTAGGGCCCCAGCATTTT; j_call: TRBJ1-5; clone_size: -; v_call: TRBV5-1; d_call: TRBD1
cdr3_aa: CASSDSNSEAFF; cdr3_nt: TGTGCCAGCAGTGACTCGAACTCAGAAGCTTTCTTT; j_call: TRBJ1-1; clone_size: -; v_call: TRBV6-4; d_call: -
cdr3_aa: CASSQGVDGGARETQYF; cdr3_nt: TGCGCCAGCAGCCAAGGGGTTGACGGGGGGGCCCGAGAGACCCAGTACTTC; j_call: TRBJ2-5; clone_size: -; v_call: TRBV4-1; d_call: TRBD2
cdr3_aa: CASGQEGAGYNSPLHF; cdr3_nt: TGTGCCAGCGGACAGGAGGGGGCAGGCTATAATTCACCCCTCCACTTT; j_call: TRBJ1-6; clone_size: -; v_call: TRBV27; d_call: TRBD1
cdr3_aa: CAWTTGGDAFF; cdr3_nt: TGTGCCTGGACCACAGGAGGGGACGCTTTCTTT; j_call: TRBJ1-1; clone_size: -; v_call: TRBV30; d_call: -
cdr3_aa: CASSPPQLAKNIQYF; cdr3_nt: TGTGCCAGCTCACCACCGCAGTTAGCCAAAAACATTCAGTACTTC; j_call: TRBJ2-4; clone_size: -; v_call: TRBV18; d_call: -
cdr3_aa: CASSPGQGAGGGRTDTQYF; cdr3_nt: TGTGCCAGCTCACCGGGACAGGGGGCCGGAGGGGGACGCACAGATACGCAGTATTTT; j_call: TRBJ2-3; clone_size: -; v_call: TRBV18; d_call: TRBD1
cdr3_aa: CAWSTPRVPLQAFF; cdr3_nt: TGTGCCTGGAGTACCCCCAGGGTCCCCTTACAAGCTTTCTTT; j_call: TRBJ1-1; clone_size: -; v_call: TRBV30; d_call: -
cdr3_aa: CASSPGTLRDEQYF; cdr3_nt: TGTGCCAGTAGTCCTGGGACATTAAGGGACGAGCAGTACTTC; j_call: TRBJ2-7; clone_size: -; v_call: TRBV19; d_call: -
cdr3_aa: CASSPLGQGADTQYF; cdr3_nt: TGTGCCAGCTCACCACTAGGACAGGGAGCAGATACGCAGTATTTT; j_call: TRBJ2-3; clone_size: -; v_call: TRBV18; d_call: TRBD1
cdr3_aa: CASSLRGRGKSTYNEQFF; cdr3_nt: TGTGCCAGCAGCTTGAGAGGGCGGGGGAAGAGTACCTACAATGAGCAGTTCTTC; j_call: TRBJ2-1; clone_size: -; v_call: TRBV7-9; d_call: TRBD2
cdr3_aa: CASSYYFGDRDQPQHF; cdr3_nt: TGTGCCAGCAGTTACTATTTTGGGGACAGGGATCAGCCCCAGCATTTT; j_call: TRBJ1-5; clone_size: -; v_call: TRBV6-2/TRBV6-3; d_call: TRBD1
cdr3_aa: CASSSQTGTGNTIYF; cdr3_nt: TGTGCCAGCAGCTCTCAGACAGGGACTGGAAACACCATATATTTT; j_call: TRBJ1-3; clone_size: -; v_call: TRBV9; d_call: TRBD1
cdr3_aa: CASSPDRTQDYGYTF; cdr3_nt: TGCGCCAGCAGCCCCGACCGTACTCAGGACTATGGCTACACCTTC; j_call: TRBJ1-2; clone_size: -; v_call: TRBV4-1; d_call: -
cdr3_aa: CASRKTWRDDTEAFF; cdr3_nt: TGTGCCAGTAGAAAGACATGGCGGGACGACACTGAAGCTTTCTTT; j_call: TRBJ1-1; clone_size: -; v_call: TRBV19; d_call: -
cdr3_aa: CASSHPPGTGGSGANVLTF; cdr3_nt: TGCGCCAGCAGCCACCCCCCCGGGACAGGGGGATCTGGGGCCAACGTCCTGACTTTC; j_call: TRBJ2-6; clone_size: once; v_call: TRBV4-3; d_call: TRBD1
cdr3_aa: CASSYRTVYGYTF; cdr3_nt: TGTGCCAGTAGCTATAGGACAGTCTATGGCTACACCTTC; j_call: TRBJ1-2; clone_size: -; v_call: TRBV19; d_call: -
cdr3_aa: CASSLGAPNYGYTF; cdr3_nt: TGTGCCAGCAGTTTAGGGGCCCCCAACTATGGCTACACCTTC; j_call: TRBJ1-2; clone_size: once; v_call: TRBV27; d_call: -
cdr3_aa: CASKDSSYNEQFF; cdr3_nt: TGTGCCAGCAAGGACAGCTCCTACAATGAGCAGTTCTTC; j_call: TRBJ2-1; clone_size: -; v_call: TRBV27; d_call: -